The 9 T cell receptor beta chains below all came from one sample that was sequenced in a study of beta chain features in type 1 diabetes. What was sequenced were expressed TCRB transcripts, since all of the isolated RNA had been reverse transcribed. Data came from immunoSEQ multiplex PCR; TCRdb stores just in-frame clones and leaves some out. The sample has under 450,000 clones, about 15% seen once. Sequences were obtained from naive CD4+ T cells from blood. The receptor source for this set is a man in his thirties or forties in good health.

The chain has TRBV30 and TRBJ2-3, with TRBD2 identical over 11 bases. Germline CDR1 GTSNPN, CDR2 SVGIG (reference sequence). This CDR3 is 17 amino acids long. J was trimmed by 8 bases and V by 0 bases; bases with no gene match: 13. The CDR3 nucleotides are TGTGCCTGGAGTGTCCCGACCTTAGCGGGAGGGCCGGTTACGCAGTATTTT. Translating it yields CAWSVPTLAGGPVTQYF.

This clone was seen once. The V and J genes are TRBV15 and TRBJ1-6, with unresolved D. Germline V gene data show CDR1 as LNHNV and CDR2 as YYDKDF (reference sequence). Trimming took off 0 bases at V and 8 bases at J, with 11 bases between the two ends. The CDR3 loop spans 15 amino acids. This CDR3 reads CATSRDGAGDSPLHF. The DNA for the CDR3 is TGTGCCACCAGCAGAGATGGCGCAGGTGATTCACCCCTCCACTTT. The whole variable domain, filled in from reference TRBV15 and TRBJ1-6, reads DAMVIQNPRYQVTQFGKPVTLSCSQTLNHNVMYWYQQKSSQAPKLLFHYYDKDFNNEADTPDNFQSRRPNTSFCFLDIRSPGLGDTAMYLCATSRDGAGDSPLHFGNGTRLTVT.

This clone came up once. The chain couples TRBV5-1 to TRBJ1-2; maybe TRBD1 (5 bases). V dropped 0 bases and J dropped 2 bases, with 11 bases sitting between them. The CDR3 has 15 residues. The V gene's germline CDR1 is SGHRS and CDR2 YFSETQ. The CDR3 reads CASSLGQGRNYGYTF. In DNA form, the CDR3 reads TGCGCCAGCAGCTTGGGGCAGGGACGAAACTATGGCTACACCTTC.

The chain employs TRBV5-4 and TRBJ1-1; 7 nucleotides line up with TRBD1. J gave up 1 base and V 2 bases, and 5 bases lay outside the gene matches. CDR1 and CDR2 (germline): SGHNT, YYREEE (reference sequence). This CDR3 is 15 amino acids long. CDR3 residues: CASSFRQGSNTEAFF. Written as DNA, the CDR3 is TGTGCCAGCAGCTTTAGACAGGGCTCGAACACTGAAGCTTTCTTT.

In this sample, this clone turned up a few times. This chain connects TRBV7-9 to TRBJ1-1; possible D gene TRBD1, 6 bases. V gave up 1 base and J gave up 8 bases, with 11 bases separating them. The CDR3 extends over 13 amino acids. The germline V gene encodes CDR1 SEHNR and CDR2 FQNEAQ (reference sequence). DNA for the CDR3: TGTGCCAGCAGCTTAGTAGGGGGACCAGAAGCTTTCTTT. It translates to CASSLVGGPEAFF.

This clone was seen more than once but under ten times. The genes are TRBV15 and TRBJ1-1; D is unclear. CDR1 is LNHNV and CDR2 is YYDKDF in the germline V gene (reference sequence). The V and J ends lost 1 base and 5 bases respectively, with 11 bases between them. CDR3 length equals 14 residues. Here the CDR3 reads CATSRGLAKTEAFF. The CDR3 bases are TGTGCCACCAGCAGAGGATTGGCAAAAACTGAAGCTTTCTTT.

The chain links TRBV4-1 to TRBJ2-4; D is unclear. V lost 4 bases and J 6 bases, leaving 13 bases between the germline ends. This CDR3 spans 14 amino acids. In germline, CDR1 is MGHRA, CDR2 YSYEKL. CDR3: CASSPQRRANIQYF. In nucleotides, the CDR3 is TGCGCCAGCAGCCCCCAACGTCGAGCAAACATTCAGTACTTC.

This clone was recorded a few times. The chain couples TRBV7-3 to TRBJ2-1; D is undetermined. V was shortened by 0 bases and J by 5 bases, with 5 bases between the two germline ends. The germline V gene has CDR1 SGHTA and CDR2 FQGTGA. The CDR3 is 13 residues long. The CDR3 protein is CASSLTRDNEQFF. The CDR3 DNA reads as TGTGCCAGCAGCTTAACACGAGACAATGAGCAGTTCTTC.

The rearrangement links TRBV30 to TRBJ2-1; TRBD2 aligns across 9 bases. The CDR3 loop spans 13 amino acids. Germline V gives CDR1 GTSNPN, CDR2 SVGIG (reference sequence). With 4 bases clipped from V and 4 bases from J, the junction kept 2 bases outside the gene matches. CDR3 sequence: CAWTSGRYNEQFF. The CDR3 DNA follows: TGTGCCTGGACGAGCGGGAGGTACAATGAGCAGTTCTTC.